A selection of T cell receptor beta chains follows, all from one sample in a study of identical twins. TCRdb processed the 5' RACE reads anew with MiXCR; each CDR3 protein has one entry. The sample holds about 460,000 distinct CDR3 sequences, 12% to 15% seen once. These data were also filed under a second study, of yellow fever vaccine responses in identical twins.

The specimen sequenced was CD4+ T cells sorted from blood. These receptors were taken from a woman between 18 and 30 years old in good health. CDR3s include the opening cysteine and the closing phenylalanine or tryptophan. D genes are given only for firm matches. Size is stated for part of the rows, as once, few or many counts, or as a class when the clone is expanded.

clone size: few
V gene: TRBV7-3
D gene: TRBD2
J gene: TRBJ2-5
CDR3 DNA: TGTGCCAGCAGCTCCCAGGGCGGGGGGGCCATGGAGACCCAGTACTTC
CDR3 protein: CASSSQGGGAMETQYF

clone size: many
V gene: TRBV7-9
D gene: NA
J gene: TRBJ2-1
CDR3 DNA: TGTGCCAGCAGCTTCTCAGGCGAGCAGTTCTTC
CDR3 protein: CASSFSGEQFF

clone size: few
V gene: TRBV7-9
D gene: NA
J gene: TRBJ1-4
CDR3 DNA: TGTGCCAGCAGCCGGAGAGTAGGTGGAACTAATGAAAAACTGTTTTTT
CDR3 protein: CASSRRVGGTNEKLFF

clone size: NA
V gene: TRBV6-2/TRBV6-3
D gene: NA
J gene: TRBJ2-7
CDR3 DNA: TGTGCCAGCCCAGACAGGAGATACGAGCAGTACTTC
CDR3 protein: CASPDRRYEQYF

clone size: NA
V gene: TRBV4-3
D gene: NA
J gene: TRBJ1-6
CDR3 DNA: TGCGCCAGCAGCATAGGGCGAAATTCACCCCTCCACTTT
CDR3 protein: CASSIGRNSPLHF

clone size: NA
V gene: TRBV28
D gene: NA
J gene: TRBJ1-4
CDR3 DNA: TGTGCCAGCAGGATCAATGAAAAACTGTTTTTT
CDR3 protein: CASRINEKLFF

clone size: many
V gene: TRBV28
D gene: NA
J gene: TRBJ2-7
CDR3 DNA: TGTGCCAGCAGTTTATTCGTCGGTTACGAGCAGTACTTC
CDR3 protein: CASSLFVGYEQYF

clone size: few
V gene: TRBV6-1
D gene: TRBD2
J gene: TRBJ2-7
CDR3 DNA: TGTGCCAGCAGCCCCTCAGCGGGAGTCTCCTACGAGCAGTACTTC
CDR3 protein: CASSPSAGVSYEQYF

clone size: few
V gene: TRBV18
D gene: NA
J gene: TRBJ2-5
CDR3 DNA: TGTGCCAGCTCAGCTATTCCCGGGCCCGAGGAGACCCAGTACTTC
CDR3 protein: CASSAIPGPEETQYF

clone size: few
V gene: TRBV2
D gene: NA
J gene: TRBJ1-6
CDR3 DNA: TGTGCCAGCAGGGTTAGACGGAATAATTCACCCCTCCACTTT
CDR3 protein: CASRVRRNNSPLHF

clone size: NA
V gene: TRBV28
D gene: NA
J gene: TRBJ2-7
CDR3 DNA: TGTGCCAGCAGGTCACTGCGCCGGGACCAGACATTATACGAGCAGTACTTC
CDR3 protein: CASRSLRRDQTLYEQYF

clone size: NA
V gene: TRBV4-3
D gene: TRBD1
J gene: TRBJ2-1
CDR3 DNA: TGCGCCAGCAGCCGCCAGGGGGTCGAGCAGTTCTTC
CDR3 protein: CASSRQGVEQFF

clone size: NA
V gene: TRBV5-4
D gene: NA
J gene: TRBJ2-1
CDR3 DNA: TGTGCCAGCAGCTTGGATCTAGCGCCTAACAATGAGCAGTTCTTC
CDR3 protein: CASSLDLAPNNEQFF

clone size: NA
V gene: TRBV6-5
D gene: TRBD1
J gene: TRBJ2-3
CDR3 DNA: TGTGCCAGCAGTTACTCGAGTGCCCCGACAGGGTACACGCAGTATTTT
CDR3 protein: CASSYSSAPTGYTQYF

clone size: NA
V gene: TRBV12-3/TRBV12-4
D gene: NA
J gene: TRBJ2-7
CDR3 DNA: TGTGCCAGCAGTGGGGTAGGGGGGTTGGGCTACGAGCAGTACTTC
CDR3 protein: CASSGVGGLGYEQYF

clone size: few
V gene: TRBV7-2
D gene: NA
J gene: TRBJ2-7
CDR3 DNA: TGTGCCAGCAGCACCCGACAGAACACCTACGAGCAGTACTTC
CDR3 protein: CASSTRQNTYEQYF

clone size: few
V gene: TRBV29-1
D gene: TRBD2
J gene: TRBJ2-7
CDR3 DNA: TGCAGCGTTGAGAGGACTAGCGACGAGCAGTACTTC
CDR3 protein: CSVERTSDEQYF

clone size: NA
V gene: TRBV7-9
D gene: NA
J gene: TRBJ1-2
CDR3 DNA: TGTGCCAGCAGCTTAAAAGGGGGAGCGAGCGGCTACACCTTC
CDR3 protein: CASSLKGGASGYTF

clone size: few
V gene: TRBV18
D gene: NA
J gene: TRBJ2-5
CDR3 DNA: TGTGCCAGCTCACCCCGGGGGATAGTACAAGAGACCCAGTACTTC
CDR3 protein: CASSPRGIVQETQYF

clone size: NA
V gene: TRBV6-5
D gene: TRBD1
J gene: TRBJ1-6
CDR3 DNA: TGTGCCAGCAGTTACTCAGTTTCGGGGACAGGAGCTAAACCCCTCCACTTT
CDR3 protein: CASSYSVSGTGAKPLHF

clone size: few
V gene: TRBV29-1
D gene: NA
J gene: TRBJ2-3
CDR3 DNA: TGCAGCGCCCGCAGGGGGGGGAGCACAGATACGCAGTATTTT
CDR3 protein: CSARRGGSTDTQYF

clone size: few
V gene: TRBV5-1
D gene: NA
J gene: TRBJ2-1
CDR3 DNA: TGCGCCAGCAGCTTACCTAGCGCGATCTACAATGAGCAGTTCTTC
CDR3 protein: CASSLPSAIYNEQFF

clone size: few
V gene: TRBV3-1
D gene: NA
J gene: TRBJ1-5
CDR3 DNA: TGTGCCAGCAGCCCCGGAGATGGTCAGCCCCAGCATTTT
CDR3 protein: CASSPGDGQPQHF

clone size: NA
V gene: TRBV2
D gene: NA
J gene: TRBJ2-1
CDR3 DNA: TGTGCCAGCAGCGCAAAGGGGGGACTCTTAAACAATGAGCAGTTCTTC
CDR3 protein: CASSAKGGLLNNEQFF

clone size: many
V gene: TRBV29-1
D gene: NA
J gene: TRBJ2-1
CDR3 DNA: TGCAGCGTTGACTGGGGCTACAATGAGCAGTTCTTC
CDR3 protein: CSVDWGYNEQFF

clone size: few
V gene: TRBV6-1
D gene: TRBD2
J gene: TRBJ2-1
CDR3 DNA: TGTGCCAGCAGGCAGGGACTAGCGGGAGGGCCCGATGAGCAGTTCTTC
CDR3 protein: CASRQGLAGGPDEQFF

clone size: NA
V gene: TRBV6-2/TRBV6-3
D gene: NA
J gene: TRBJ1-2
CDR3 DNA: TGTGCCAGCAGTTACTCGGTCACGCCCACCAATGGCTACACCTTC
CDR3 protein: CASSYSVTPTNGYTF

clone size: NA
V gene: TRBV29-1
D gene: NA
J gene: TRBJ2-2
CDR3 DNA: TGCAGCGTTGCTTTGAACGCGAACACCGGGGAGCTGTTTTTT
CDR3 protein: CSVALNANTGELFF

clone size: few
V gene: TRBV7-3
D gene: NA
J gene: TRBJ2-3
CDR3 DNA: TGTGCCAGCAGCTTATGGTCCGGAGGCACAGATACGCAGTATTTT
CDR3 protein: CASSLWSGGTDTQYF

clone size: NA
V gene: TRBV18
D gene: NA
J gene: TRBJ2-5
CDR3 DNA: TGTGCCAGCTCACCACCCGGGACCAGTGGGAAGACCCAGTACTTC
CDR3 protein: CASSPPGTSGKTQYF

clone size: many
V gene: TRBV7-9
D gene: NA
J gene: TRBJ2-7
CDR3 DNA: TGTGCCAGCAGGTCTAGGCCGCCTAAACCTGGAGAGCAGTACTTC
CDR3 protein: CASRSRPPKPGEQYF

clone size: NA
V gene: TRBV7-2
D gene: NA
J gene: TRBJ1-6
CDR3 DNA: TGTGCCAGCACCCCGGGTGGGTCACCCCTCCACTTT
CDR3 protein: CASTPGGSPLHF

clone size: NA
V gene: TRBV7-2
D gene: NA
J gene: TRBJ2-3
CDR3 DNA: TGTGCCAGCAGCTTGTACGGGGAAACCACAGATACGCAGTATTTT
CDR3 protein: CASSLYGETTDTQYF

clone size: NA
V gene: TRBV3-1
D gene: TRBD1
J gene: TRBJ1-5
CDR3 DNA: TGTGCCAGCAGCCAGAGTGGGACAGGCGTTCAGCCCCAGCATTTT
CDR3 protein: CASSQSGTGVQPQHF

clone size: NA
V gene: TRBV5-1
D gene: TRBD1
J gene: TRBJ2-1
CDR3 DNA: TGCGCCAGCAAGCAGGGGGCTAGGGAGCAGTTCTTC
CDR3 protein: CASKQGAREQFF

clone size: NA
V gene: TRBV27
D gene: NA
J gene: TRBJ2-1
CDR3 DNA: TGTGCCAAGGTAGAAGACAATGAGCAGTTCTTC
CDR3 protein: CAKVEDNEQFF

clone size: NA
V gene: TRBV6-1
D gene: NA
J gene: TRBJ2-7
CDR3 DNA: TGTGCCAGCAGCCGGAGGAGGGGGCGCGGGTCCTACGAGCAGTACTTC
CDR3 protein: CASSRRRGRGSYEQYF

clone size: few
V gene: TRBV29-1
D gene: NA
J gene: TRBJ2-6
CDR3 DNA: TGCAGCGTTGCCTTCGGCAGGGCTGGGGCCAACGTCCTGACTTTC
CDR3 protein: CSVAFGRAGANVLTF

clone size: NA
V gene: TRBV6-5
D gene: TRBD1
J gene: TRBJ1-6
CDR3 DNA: TGTGCCAGCAGTTCCACGGGACAGAGTAGGTCACCCCTCCACTTT
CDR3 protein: CASSSTGQSRSPLHF

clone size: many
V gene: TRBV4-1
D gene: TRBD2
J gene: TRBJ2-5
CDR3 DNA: TGCGCCAGCAGCCAGCTGACTAGCGGGAGAGAGACCCAGTACTTC
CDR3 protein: CASSQLTSGRETQYF

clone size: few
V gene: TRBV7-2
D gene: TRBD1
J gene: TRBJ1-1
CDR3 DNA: TGTGCCAGCAGGACTCAGGGGGGAGTGGGGAACACTGAAGCTTTCTTT
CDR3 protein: CASRTQGGVGNTEAFF

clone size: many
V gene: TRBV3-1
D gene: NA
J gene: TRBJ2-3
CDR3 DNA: TGTGCCAGCAGCTACCGCACAGATACGCAGTATTTT
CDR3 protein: CASSYRTDTQYF

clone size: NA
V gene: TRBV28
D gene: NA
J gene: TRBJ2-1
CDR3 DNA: TGTGCCAGCAGAGAGCGGAAGTGGAATGAGCAGTTCTTC
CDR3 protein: CASRERKWNEQFF

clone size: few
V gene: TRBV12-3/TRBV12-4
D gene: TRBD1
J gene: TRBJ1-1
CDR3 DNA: TGTGCCAGCAGGGGGACAGGGGGGGACACTGAAGCTTTCTTT
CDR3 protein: CASRGTGGDTEAFF

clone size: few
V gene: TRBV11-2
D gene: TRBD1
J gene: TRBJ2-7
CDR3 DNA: TGTGCCAGCAGCTTAGGGGACAGAAGCTCCTACGAGCAGTACTTC
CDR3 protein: CASSLGDRSSYEQYF

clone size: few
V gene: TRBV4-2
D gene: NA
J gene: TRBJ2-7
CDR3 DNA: TGTGCCAGCAGCCCACGGGGGCCCACCTACGAGCAGTACTTC
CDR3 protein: CASSPRGPTYEQYF

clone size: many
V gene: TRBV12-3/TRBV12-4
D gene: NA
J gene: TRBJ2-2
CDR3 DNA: TGTGCCAGCAGTTTAGGACAGATCACCGGGGAGCTGTTTTTT
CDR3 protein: CASSLGQITGELFF

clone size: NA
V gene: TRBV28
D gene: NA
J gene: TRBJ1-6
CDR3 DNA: TGTGCCAGCAGTTCGGGCTTTCAGGGAAGCTCCTATAATTCACCCCTCCACTTT
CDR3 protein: CASSSGFQGSSYNSPLHF

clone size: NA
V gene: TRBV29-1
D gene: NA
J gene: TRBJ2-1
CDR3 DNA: TGCAGCGCTGCAAAACAGGACAGCCTACTCTACAATGAGCAGTTCTTC
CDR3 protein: CSAAKQDSLLYNEQFF

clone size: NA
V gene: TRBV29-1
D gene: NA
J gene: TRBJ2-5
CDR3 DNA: TGCAGCGGGCTAAATGGGTACCAAGAGACCCAGTACTTC
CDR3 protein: CSGLNGYQETQYF

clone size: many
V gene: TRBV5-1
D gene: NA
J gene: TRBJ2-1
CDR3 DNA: TGCGCCAGCAGCTTGGAGAGCAGGGGTATTGGCAATGAGCAGTTCTTC
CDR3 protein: CASSLESRGIGNEQFF

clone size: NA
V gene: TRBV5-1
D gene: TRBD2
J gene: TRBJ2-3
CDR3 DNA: TGCGCCAGCAGCGACTACCGTGGGACTAGCGGGGTAGCAGATACGCAGTATTTT
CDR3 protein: CASSDYRGTSGVADTQYF

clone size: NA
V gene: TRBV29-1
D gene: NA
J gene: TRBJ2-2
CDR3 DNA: TGCAGCGTAGCCCGGGGGGCAGGGGAGCTGTTTTTT
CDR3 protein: CSVARGAGELFF

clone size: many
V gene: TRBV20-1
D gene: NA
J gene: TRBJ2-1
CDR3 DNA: TGCAGTGCTAGGTTCCGGGACTACAATGAGCAGTTCTTC
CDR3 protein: CSARFRDYNEQFF

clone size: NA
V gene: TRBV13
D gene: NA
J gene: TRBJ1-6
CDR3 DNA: TGTGCCAGCAGCTTTCGACAGCCACTAGGTTCACCCCTCCACTTT
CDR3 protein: CASSFRQPLGSPLHF

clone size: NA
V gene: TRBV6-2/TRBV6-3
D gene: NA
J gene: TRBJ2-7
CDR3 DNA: TGTGCCAGCAGTCCCCCACGGACGGGACTCTACGAGCAGTACTTC
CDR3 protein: CASSPPRTGLYEQYF

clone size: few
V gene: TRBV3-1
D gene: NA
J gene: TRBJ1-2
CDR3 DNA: TGTGCCAGCAGCCAGTCCCGACAGGAGCACTACACCTTC
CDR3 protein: CASSQSRQEHYTF

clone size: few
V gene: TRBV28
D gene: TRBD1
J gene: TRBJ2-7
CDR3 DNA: TGTGCCAGCAGTTTTGACAGGGGTGGTTACGAGCAGTACTTC
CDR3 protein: CASSFDRGGYEQYF

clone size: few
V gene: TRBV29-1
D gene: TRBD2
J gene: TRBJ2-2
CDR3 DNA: TGCAGCGTTCTGACTAGCGGGGGCCCGAACACCGGGGAGCTGTTTTTT
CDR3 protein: CSVLTSGGPNTGELFF

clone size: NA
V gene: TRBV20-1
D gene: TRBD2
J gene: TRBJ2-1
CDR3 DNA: TGCAGTGCTAAACTAGCGGGAGTTGATAATGAGCAGTTCTTC
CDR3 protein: CSAKLAGVDNEQFF